These 25 T cell receptor beta chains came from one sample sequenced in a study of molecular identifiers for immune sequencing clone quantification. MiXCR, run by TCRdb on the PCR reads, gives a single entry per CDR3 protein. The table lists about 60,000 distinct CDR3 sequences, around 20% of them singletons. Sequenced material: naive CD8+ T cells from blood, with Jurkat cell RNA spiked in. The sample's subset: FACS-sorted CD8+CD4-CCR7+CD45RA+ naive T cells. These TCRs come from a human donor in good health. Some libraries in this study had Jurkat cell RNA spiked in.

This clonotype has more than one count but fewer than ten. This chain connects TRBV12-3 or TRBV12-4 to TRBJ2-1, with D hard to call. The CDR3 is 12 residues long. Trimming left V 5 bases short and J 4 bases short, with 6 bases between. CDR3 amino acids: CASSIYYNEQFF. As DNA, the CDR3 is TGTGCCAGCAGTATCTATTACAATGAGCAGTTCTTC.

CDR3 coding DNA: TGTGCCAGCAGCGTACTAGCTGACCTAATGGATGAGCAGTTCTTC. Translated: CASSVLADLMDEQFF. The V gene is TRBV28, the J gene TRBJ2-1; tentative D call: TRBD2 (6 bases). CDR3 length: 15 residues. Germline V gene data show CDR1 as MDHEN and CDR2 as SYDVKM. Trimming removed 6 bases from V and 8 bases from J, with 20 bases in between.

This clonotype was seen many times. J is TRBJ1-1 and V is TRBV13; D ambiguous. The CDR3 sequence is 13 residues long. Looked up from germline, CDR1 is PRHDT and CDR2 is FYEKMQ (reference sequence). V lost 3 bases, J lost 2 bases, and 7 bases lay in between. The CDR3 here is CASSFGLNTEAFF. The CDR3 coding sequence is TGTGCCAGCAGCTTCGGACTAAACACTGAAGCTTTCTTT.

V and J are TRBV27 and TRBJ2-3; 12 nucleotides agree with TRBD2. The germline V gene encodes CDR1 MNHEY and CDR2 SMNVEV (reference sequence). The CDR3 has 17 residues. Trimming cost V 1 base and J 5 bases; bases outside gene matches: 7. The chain's CDR3 is CASSLLTSGRVIDTQYF. CDR3 DNA sequence: TGTGCCAGCAGTTTATTGACTAGCGGGAGAGTTATAGATACGCAGTATTTT.

This clonotype was seen repeatedly, ten times or more. V gene TRBV7-8 combines with J gene TRBJ2-7; 9 bases agree with TRBD2. Germline CDR1 is SGHVS and CDR2 is FQNEAQ. The CDR3 sequence is 15 residues long. V was clipped by 1 base and J by 4 bases; unmatched bases: 5. Here the CDR3 DNA reads TGTGCCAGCAGCTTAGGTGCGGGAGGGCTTTACGAGCAGTACTTC. It translates to CASSLGAGGLYEQYF. Full variable domain (outside the CDR3, taken from reference TRBV7-8 and TRBJ2-7): GAGVSQSPRYKVAKRGQDVALRCDPISGHVSLFWYQQALGQGPEFLTYFQNEAQLDKSGLPSDRFFAERPEGSVSTLKIQRTQQEDSAVYLCASSLGAGGLYEQYFGPGTRLTVT.

This clonotype was counted ten times or more. This sequence joins TRBV6-2 or TRBV6-3 and TRBJ1-1, with a weak D call TRBD1 (5 bases). In germline, CDR1 is MNHEY, CDR2 SVGEGT. Trimming cost V 0 bases and J 3 bases, with 11 bases left between them. CDR3 length: 15 residues. CDR3: CASSYSSRGYTEAFF. The CDR3 DNA reads as TGTGCCAGCAGTTACTCGAGTCGGGGGTACACTGAAGCTTTCTTT.

Many counts were recorded for this clonotype. The genes are TRBV6-5 and TRBJ1-1; 7 bases line up with TRBD1. The CDR3 length is 15 residues. In germline, CDR1 is MNHEY, CDR2 SVGAGI. With V trimmed by 0 bases and J by 0 bases, 1 base remained unmatched. The DNA of the CDR3 is TGTGCCAGCAGTTACTCCGGGACAGTGAACACTGAAGCTTTCTTT. This encodes CASSYSGTVNTEAFF.

This clonotype was picked up many times. The CDR3 region has the DNA TGTGCCAGTAGTGAATACAGATCAACTAATGAAAAACTGTTTTTT. Encoded protein: CASSEYRSTNEKLFF. The chain couples TRBV19 to TRBJ1-4; D is undetermined. Trimming cost V 5 bases and J 0 bases, with 10 bases left between them. CDR1 is LNHDA, CDR2 SQIVND, per germline (reference sequence). The CDR3 extends over 15 amino acids.

This clonotype was found many times. The chain employs TRBV28 and TRBJ2-7; D remains ambiguous. This CDR3 has 13 residues. Trimming stripped 1 base from V and 2 bases from J, with 6 bases between. CDR1 is MDHEN, CDR2 SYDVKM, per germline. The CDR3 DNA sequence: TGTGCCAGCAGTTTATACTCAGCCTACGAGCAGTACTTC. Protein product: CASSLYSAYEQYF.

As to this clonotype: A much larger clone differs by one base, so this may be a read error. The CDR3 loop is CATSDCRVEEKLFF. The CDR3 DNA is TGTGCCACCAGTGACTGCAGGGTAGAGGAAAAACTGTTTTTT. V usage is TRBV24-1 and J usage is TRBJ1-4, with D possibly matching TRBD1 (5 bases). V lost 4 bases and J 8 bases, leaving 13 bases between the germline ends. The CDR3 contains 14 residues. CDR1 KGHDR and CDR2 SFDVKD come from the germline V gene.

Concerning this clonotype: This may be a read error: a much more frequent sequence differs by one nucleotide. The chain recombines TRBV3-1 with TRBJ2-7; D is undetermined. V lost 0 bases and J 3 bases, leaving 6 bases between the germline ends. Per the germline V gene, CDR1 is LGHDT and CDR2 is YNNKEL (reference sequence). CDR3 size: 13 residues. The chain's CDR3 is CASSQECRYEQYF. The CDR3, as DNA: TGTGCCAGCAGCCAAGAATGTCGCTACGAGCAGTACTTC.

This clonotype came up many times. This rearrangement joins TRBV20-1 to TRBJ2-7; TRBD2 might be the D (7 bases). This CDR3 contains 14 residues. V was trimmed by 4 bases and J by 7 bases, leaving 20 bases between them. Germline V gene data show CDR1 as DFQATT and CDR2 as SNEGSKA (reference sequence). The CDR3 bases are TGCAGTGCTATCGGGGGGCAGGCGGCGTATGAGCAGTACTTC. Protein: CSAIGGQAAYEQYF.

The V and J genes are TRBV11-2 and TRBJ2-3; TRBD1 agrees at 12 bases. The V segment lost 3 bases and the J segment 2 bases; nucleotides outside the gene matches: 12. The CDR3 is made up of 19 amino acids. From germline, CDR1 is SGHAT and CDR2 FQNNGV. CDR3: CASSLGQGAIEWDTDTQYF. CDR3 sequence (DNA): TGTGCCAGCAGCTTGGGACAGGGGGCTATAGAATGGGACACAGATACGCAGTATTTT.

This clonotype showed up many times. The chain uses TRBV14 and TRBJ2-2; TRBD2 agrees at 10 bases. The CDR3 has 17 residues. V lost 4 bases and J lost 5; bases outside the gene matches: 10. Germline CDR1 reads SGHDN; CDR2 reads FVKESK. The DNA of the CDR3 is TGTGCCAGCAGCCTCACACAGGGACTAGCGCGAACCGGGGAGCTGTTTTTT. Translating it yields CASSLTQGLARTGELFF. Supplemented by reference TRBV14 and TRBJ2-2, the full variable domain reads EAGVTQFPSHSVIEKGQTVTLRCDPISGHDNLYWYRRVMGKEIKFLLHFVKESKQDESGMPNNRFLAERTGGTYSTLKVQPAELEDSGVYFCASSLTQGLARTGELFFGEGSRLTVL.

This clonotype was recorded many times. The chain links TRBV7-2 to TRBJ1-3; D gene ambiguous. This CDR3 comprises 12 residues. The germline V gene encodes CDR1 SGHTA and CDR2 FQGNSA. V shed 8 bases and J shed 4 bases, with 9 bases lying between them. The CDR3 is CASWAGGNTIYF. The CDR3 DNA sequence: TGTGCCAGCTGGGCGGGGGGAAACACCATATATTTT. The full variable domain, completed using reference TRBV7-2 and TRBJ1-3, is GAGVSQSPSNKVTEKGKDVELRCDPISGHTALYWYRQSLGQGLEFLIYFQGNSAPDKSGLPSDRFSAERTGGSVSTLTIQRTQQEDSAVYLCASWAGGNTIYFGEGSWLTVV.

This clonotype was seen many times. J is TRBJ2-3 and V is TRBV7-2; TRBD2 matches 8 bases. Germline values: CDR1 SGHTA, CDR2 FQGNSA. J gave up 2 bases and V 8 bases, and 12 bases lay outside the gene matches. The CDR3 runs 16 residues. In DNA form, the CDR3 reads TGTGCCAGCCGCTCCCCGGTGCGGGAGGCCACAGATACGCAGTATTTT. It translates to CASRSPVREATDTQYF. Together with reference TRBV7-2 and TRBJ2-3, the CDR3 gives the full variable domain: GAGVSQSPSNKVTEKGKDVELRCDPISGHTALYWYRQSLGQGLEFLIYFQGNSAPDKSGLPSDRFSAERTGGSVSTLTIQRTQQEDSAVYLCASRSPVREATDTQYFGPGTRLTVL.

This clonotype showed up many times. The chain recombines TRBV4-1 with TRBJ1-4, with 7 bases lining up with TRBD1. V was clipped by 1 base and J by 3 bases; unmatched bases: 5. CDR1 is MGHRA, CDR2 YSYEKL, per germline. The CDR3 has 16 amino acids. The CDR3, as DNA: TGCGCCAGCAGCCAAGCTCGGGGACAGTCTAATGAAAAACTGTTTTTT. Amino acids: CASSQARGQSNEKLFF.

This chain joins TRBV4-3 and TRBJ2-1, with D possibly being TRBD2 (5 bases). CDR1 and CDR2 from the germline V gene are LGHNA and YSLEER. Trimming shortened V by 0 bases and J by 8 bases, and 17 bases separated the two germline ends. The CDR3 is 16 residues long. CDR3 in amino acids: CASSQDYTVAYDEQFF. The CDR3, as DNA: TGCGCCAGCAGCCAAGATTACACAGTAGCGTACGATGAGCAGTTCTTC.

This clonotype was picked up many times. This chain connects TRBV9 to TRBJ2-2, with no clear D. Between the trimmed V and J ends, which lost 3 bases and 5 bases, there was a span of 8 bases. Germline CDR1 reads SGDLS; CDR2 reads YYNGEE. The CDR3 covers 13 residues. The CDR3 bases are TGTGCCAGCAGCGCCCCACTAACCGGGGAGCTGTTTTTT. Translation: CASSAPLTGELFF.

This clonotype was detected only a few times. The J gene is TRBJ2-3, the V gene TRBV12-3 or TRBV12-4; TRBD2 matches 9 bases. The CDR3 totals 16 residues. V lost 6 bases and J lost 6; bases outside the gene matches: 13. The CDR3 DNA reads as TGTGCCAGCAGGGGGGGAGGACTAGCGCCCGAGGATACGCAGTATTTT. Translated, it gives CASRGGGLAPEDTQYF.

This clonotype occurred many times. V is TRBV9 and J is TRBJ2-7; 7 bases agree with TRBD2. With 0 bases clipped from V and 4 bases from J, the junction kept 4 bases outside the gene matches. Germline V gene sequence: CDR1 SGDLS, CDR2 YYNGEE. This CDR3 has 14 residues. CDR3 loop: CASSVAGGRYEQYF. CDR3 nucleotide sequence: TGTGCCAGCAGCGTAGCGGGAGGACGGTACGAGCAGTACTTC.

The chain joins TRBV30 to TRBJ2-3; D gene ambiguous. V lost 2 bases, J lost 1 base, and 10 bases lay in between. The CDR3 consists of 14 residues. Per germline, CDR1 GTSNPN and CDR2 SVGIG (reference sequence). The CDR3 protein is CAWSTAAGTDTQYF. In DNA form, the CDR3 reads TGTGCCTGGAGTACCGCTGCGGGCACAGATACGCAGTATTTT. Supplemented by reference TRBV30 and TRBJ2-3, the full variable domain reads SQTIHQWPATLVQPVGSPLSLECTVEGTSNPNLYWYRQAAGRGLQLLFYSVGIGQISSEVPQNLSASRPQDRQFILSSKKLLLSDSGFYLCAWSTAAGTDTQYFGPGTRLTVL.

This clonotype was seen at least ten times. The V and J genes are TRBV7-3 and TRBJ2-7; D is ambiguous. V was cut by 4 bases and J by 5 bases, with 12 bases left in between. The CDR3 runs to 13 residues. Germline CDR1 and CDR2: SGHTA and FQGTGA. CDR3 sequence reads: CASSSPASDEQYF. The CDR3 bases are TGTGCCAGCAGCTCCCCAGCGTCGGACGAGCAGTACTTC.

With regard to this clonotype: This sequence may be a read error, since a much larger clone differs from it by one base. The V gene is TRBV6-6, the J gene TRBJ2-7; 7 bases map to TRBD2. Germline loops: CDR1 MNHNY, CDR2 SVGAGI (reference sequence). The CDR3 is 13 residues long. The CDR3: CVSRVRGAYEQYF. CDR3 bases: TGTGTCAGCAGAGTCCGGGGGGCCTACGAGCAGTACTTC.

This clonotype was seen ten or more times. CDR3 in amino acids: CASSLVGTINEQFF. CDR3 bases: TGTGCCAGCAGCTTAGTAGGTACCATCAATGAGCAGTTCTTC. This rearrangement joins TRBV11-2 to TRBJ2-1; D not certain. The V end was cut by 1 base, the J end by 6 bases, with 10 bases between. The CDR3 is made up of 14 amino acids. In germline, CDR1 is SGHAT, CDR2 FQNNGV.